The entry below gives a single T cell receptor (beta chain) sequence along with its context. This sample is drawn from a study of blood T cell repertoires in COVID-19. TCRdb's table, derived via immunoSEQ multiplex PCR, lists solely in-frame clones and lacks some. The sample includes about 250,000 clones, 70% to 90% seen only once; the top ten take less than 8.5%. The germline V and J ends were trimmed by 3 bases and 8 bases, with 10 bases remaining between them. CDR1 and CDR2 from the germline V gene are LNHNV and YYDKDF (reference sequence). This CDR3 has 12 residues. Cohorts were based on clinical histories the participants reported. Individuals in the exposed group had encountered a COVID-19 case within 2 weeks preceding study entry.

Sequenced material: PBMCs or T cells enriched from blood (not recorded which). J is TRBJ1-1 and V is TRBV15; tentatively, D is TRBD1 (5 bases). The TCR originated in a woman aged 50 to 60 who had been exposed to COVID-19. CDR3 DNA sequence: TGTGCCACCAGCAGTCGGAAGGGGGAAGCTTTCTTT. Its translation: CATSSRKGEAFF.